This T cell receptor beta chain was identified in a study of monozygotic twins with cystic fibrosis. Regarding the study as a whole: In 13 of 16 pairs, V gene usage was closest to the co-twin's. No link emerged between shared CDR3 counts and age, concordance or severity. Median Simpson clonality of approximately 0.0091 suggested naive T cells predominated. Unrelated CF individuals shared fewer identical clonotypes than monozygotic CF twins.

Assay: immunoSEQ multiplex PCR; the TCRdb copy retains only in-frame clones and omits some. The table lists some 31,000 clones, 85% of them singletons. With respect to this clone: Its cognate antigen is unknown.

The CDR3 sequence is 14 residues long. With 7 bases removed from V and 0 bases from J, the gap between germline ends came to 9 bases. Germline values: CDR1 SGHVS, CDR2 FNYEAQ. The clonotype was recovered from a girl aged 2-15 years with cystic fibrosis. Sequencing used blood. The chain uses TRBV7-6 and TRBJ2-2; D is perhaps TRBD1 (6 bases). The DNA for the CDR3 is TGTGCCAGCACCAGGACAGCGAACACCGGGGAGCTGTTTTTT. This translates into CASTRTANTGELFF.